Reported below is one TCR beta chain. The CDR3 is 12 residues long. Between the trimmed V and J ends, which lost 0 bases and 4 bases, there was a span of 5 bases. Germline CDR1 SGHRS, CDR2 YFSETQ. TCRdb ran MiXCR on the 5' RACE reads and lists one entry per CDR3 protein. The sample has just under 65,000 distinct CDR3 sequences; around a fifth are singletons. The clonotype originates from a female donor with breast cancer. Sequencing was performed on memory CD4+ T cells sorted from a lymph node. Subset in this sample: memory CD4+ T cells, CD4+CD45RO+CD25-. The chain combines TRBV5-1 with TRBJ2-7; D not resolved. The chain's CDR3 is CASSLEGYEQYF. The CDR3 DNA sequence: TGCGCCAGCAGCTTGGAAGGTTACGAGCAGTACTTC.